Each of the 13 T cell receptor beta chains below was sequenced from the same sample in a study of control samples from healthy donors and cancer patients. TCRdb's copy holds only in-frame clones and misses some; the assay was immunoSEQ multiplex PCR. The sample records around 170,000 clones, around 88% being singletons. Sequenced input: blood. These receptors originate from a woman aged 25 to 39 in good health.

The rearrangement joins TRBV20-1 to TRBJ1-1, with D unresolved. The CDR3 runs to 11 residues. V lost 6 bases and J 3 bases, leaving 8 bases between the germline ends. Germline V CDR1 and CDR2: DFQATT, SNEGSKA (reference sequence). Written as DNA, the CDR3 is TGCAGTGCCCTCTGGGACACTGAAGCTTTCTTT. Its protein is CSALWDTEAFF.

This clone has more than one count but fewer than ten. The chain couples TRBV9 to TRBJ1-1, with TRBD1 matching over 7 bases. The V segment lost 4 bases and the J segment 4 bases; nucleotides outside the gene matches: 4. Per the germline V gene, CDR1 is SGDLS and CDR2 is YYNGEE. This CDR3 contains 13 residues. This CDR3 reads CASSQGDSTEAFF. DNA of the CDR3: TGTGCCAGCAGCCAGGGGGACAGCACTGAAGCTTTCTTT.

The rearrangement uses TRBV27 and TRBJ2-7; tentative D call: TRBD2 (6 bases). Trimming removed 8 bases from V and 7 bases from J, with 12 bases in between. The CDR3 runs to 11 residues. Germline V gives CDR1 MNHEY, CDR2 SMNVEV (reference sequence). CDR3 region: CASRGTGEQYF. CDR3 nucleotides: TGTGCCAGCCGGGGGACGGGTGAGCAGTACTTC.

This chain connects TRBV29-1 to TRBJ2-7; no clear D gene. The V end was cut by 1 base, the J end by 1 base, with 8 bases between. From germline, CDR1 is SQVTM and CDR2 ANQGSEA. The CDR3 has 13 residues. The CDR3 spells CSVEALGSYEQYF. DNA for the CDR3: TGCAGCGTTGAAGCCTTGGGTTCCTACGAGCAGTACTTC.

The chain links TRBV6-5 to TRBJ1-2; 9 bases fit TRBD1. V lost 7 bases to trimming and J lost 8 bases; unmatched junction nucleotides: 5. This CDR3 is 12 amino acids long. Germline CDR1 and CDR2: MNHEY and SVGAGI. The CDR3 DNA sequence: TGTGCCAGCAAGCTACAGGGGGCGGGCTACACCTTC. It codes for CASKLQGAGYTF.

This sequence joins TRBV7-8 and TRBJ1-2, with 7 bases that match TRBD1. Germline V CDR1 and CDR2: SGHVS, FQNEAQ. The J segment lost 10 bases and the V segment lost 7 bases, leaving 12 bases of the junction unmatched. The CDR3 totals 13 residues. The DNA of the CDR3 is TGTGCCAGCATCAAAGACAGGGTGGGTGACTACACCTTC. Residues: CASIKDRVGDYTF.

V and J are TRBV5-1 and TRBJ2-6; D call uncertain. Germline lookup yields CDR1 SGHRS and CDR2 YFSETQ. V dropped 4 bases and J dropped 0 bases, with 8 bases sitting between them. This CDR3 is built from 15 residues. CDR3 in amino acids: CASSLLISGANVLTF. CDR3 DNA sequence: TGCGCCAGCAGCCTACTGATCTCTGGGGCCAACGTCCTGACTTTC.

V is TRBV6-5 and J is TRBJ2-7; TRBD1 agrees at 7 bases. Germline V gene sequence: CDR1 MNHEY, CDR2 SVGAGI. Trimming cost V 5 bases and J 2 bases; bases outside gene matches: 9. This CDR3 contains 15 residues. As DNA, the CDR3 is TGTGCCAGCAGTCTTAAGGGGGCGTCAGCCTACGAGCAGTACGTC. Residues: CASSLKGASAYEQYV.

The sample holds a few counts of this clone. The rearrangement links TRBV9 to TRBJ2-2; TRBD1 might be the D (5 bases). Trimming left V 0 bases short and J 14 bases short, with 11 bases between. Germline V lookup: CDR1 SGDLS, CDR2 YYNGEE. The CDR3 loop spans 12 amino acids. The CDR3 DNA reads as TGTGCCAGCAGCGTAGCCCAGGGAAACCTGTTTTTT. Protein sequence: CASSVAQGNLFF.

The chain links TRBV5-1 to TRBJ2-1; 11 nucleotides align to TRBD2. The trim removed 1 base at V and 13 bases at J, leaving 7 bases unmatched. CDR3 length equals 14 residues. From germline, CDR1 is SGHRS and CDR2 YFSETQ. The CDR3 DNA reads TGCGCCAGCAGCTTGATAGCGGGGGGGCCTTATCAGTTCTTC. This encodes CASSLIAGGPYQFF. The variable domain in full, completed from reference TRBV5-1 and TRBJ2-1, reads KAGVTQTPRYLIKTRGQQVTLSCSPISGHRSVSWYQQTPGQGLQFLFEYFSETQRNKGNFPGRFSGRQFSNSRSEMNVSTLELGDSALYLCASSLIAGGPYQFFGPGTRLTVL.

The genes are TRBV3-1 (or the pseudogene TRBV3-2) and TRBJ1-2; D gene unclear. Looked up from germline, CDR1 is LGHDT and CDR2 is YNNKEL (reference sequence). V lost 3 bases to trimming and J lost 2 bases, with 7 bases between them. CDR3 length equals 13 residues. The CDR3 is CASSQGRNYGYTF. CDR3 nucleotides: TGTGCCAGCAGCCAGGGCAGGAACTATGGCTACACCTTC.

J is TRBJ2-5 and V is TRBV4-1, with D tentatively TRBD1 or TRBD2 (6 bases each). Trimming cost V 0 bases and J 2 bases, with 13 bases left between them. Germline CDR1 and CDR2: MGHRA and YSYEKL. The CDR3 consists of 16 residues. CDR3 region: CASSQDGGHLQETQYF. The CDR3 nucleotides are TGCGCCAGCAGCCAAGATGGGGGGCACCTTCAAGAGACCCAGTACTTC.

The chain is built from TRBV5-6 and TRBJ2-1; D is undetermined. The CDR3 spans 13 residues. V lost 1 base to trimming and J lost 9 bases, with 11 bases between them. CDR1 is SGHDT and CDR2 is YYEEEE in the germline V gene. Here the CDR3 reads CASSLSRSLEQFF. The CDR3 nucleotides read TGTGCCAGCAGCTTGAGCAGAAGTCTTGAGCAGTTCTTC.